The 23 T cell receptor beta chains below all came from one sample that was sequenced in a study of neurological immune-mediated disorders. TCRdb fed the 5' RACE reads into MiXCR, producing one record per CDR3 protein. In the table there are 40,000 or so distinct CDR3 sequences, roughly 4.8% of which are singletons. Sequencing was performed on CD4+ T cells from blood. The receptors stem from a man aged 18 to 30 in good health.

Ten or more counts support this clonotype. The CDR3 sequence is CASSLIAGGDSSYEQYF. The CDR3 bases are TGTGCCAGCAGCTTAATTGCGGGGGGGGATAGTTCCTACGAGCAGTACTTC. J is TRBJ2-7 and V is TRBV7-2, with 9 bases fitting TRBD2. The CDR3 has 17 amino acids. V shed 2 bases and J 1 base; nucleotides not matched to a gene: 9. From germline, CDR1 is SGHTA and CDR2 FQGNSA.

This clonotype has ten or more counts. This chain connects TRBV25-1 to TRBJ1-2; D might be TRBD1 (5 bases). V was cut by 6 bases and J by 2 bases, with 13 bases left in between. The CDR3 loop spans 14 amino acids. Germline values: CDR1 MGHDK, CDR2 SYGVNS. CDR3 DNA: TGTGCCAGCAGCGGGCCTTGGGGGAACTATGGCTACACCTTC. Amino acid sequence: CASSGPWGNYGYTF.

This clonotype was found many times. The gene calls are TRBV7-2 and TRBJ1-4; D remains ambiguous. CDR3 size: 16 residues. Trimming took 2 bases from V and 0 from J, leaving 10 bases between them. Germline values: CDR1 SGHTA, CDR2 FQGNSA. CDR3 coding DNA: TGTGCCAGCAGCTTATATTCCAGATCAACTAATGAAAAACTGTTTTTT. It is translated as CASSLYSRSTNEKLFF.

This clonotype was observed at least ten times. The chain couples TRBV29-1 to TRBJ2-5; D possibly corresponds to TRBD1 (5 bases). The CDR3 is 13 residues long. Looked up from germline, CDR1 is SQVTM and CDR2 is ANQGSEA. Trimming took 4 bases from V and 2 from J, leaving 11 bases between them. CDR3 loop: CSVAGPEQETQYF. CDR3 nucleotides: TGCAGCGTTGCAGGGCCAGAGCAAGAGACCCAGTACTTC.

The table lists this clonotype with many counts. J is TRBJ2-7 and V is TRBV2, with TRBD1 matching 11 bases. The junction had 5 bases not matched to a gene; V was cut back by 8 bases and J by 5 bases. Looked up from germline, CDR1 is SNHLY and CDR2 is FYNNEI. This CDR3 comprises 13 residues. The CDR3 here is CASAGTGGNEQYF. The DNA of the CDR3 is TGTGCCAGCGCCGGGACAGGGGGAAACGAGCAGTACTTC.

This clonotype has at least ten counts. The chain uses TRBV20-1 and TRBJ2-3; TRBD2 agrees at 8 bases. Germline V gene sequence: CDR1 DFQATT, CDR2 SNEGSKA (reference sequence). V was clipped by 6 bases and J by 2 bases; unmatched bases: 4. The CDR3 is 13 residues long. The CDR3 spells CSAGGGYTDTQYF. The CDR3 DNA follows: TGCAGTGCGGGCGGGGGGTACACAGATACGCAGTATTTT.

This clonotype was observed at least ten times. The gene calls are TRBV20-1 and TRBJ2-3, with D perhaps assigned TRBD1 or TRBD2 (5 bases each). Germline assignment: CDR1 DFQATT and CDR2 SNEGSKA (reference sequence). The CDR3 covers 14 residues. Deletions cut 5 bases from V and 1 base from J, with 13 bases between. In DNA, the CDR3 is TGCAGTGCTTACCCCGGGACGGGCACAGATACGCAGTATTTT. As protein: CSAYPGTGTDTQYF.

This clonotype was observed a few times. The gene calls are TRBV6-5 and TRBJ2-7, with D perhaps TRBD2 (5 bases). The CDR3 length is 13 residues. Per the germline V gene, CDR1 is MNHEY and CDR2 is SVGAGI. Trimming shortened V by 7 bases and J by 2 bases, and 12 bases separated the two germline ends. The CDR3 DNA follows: TGTGCCAGCACGGGGTCGGGGACCTACGAGCAGTACTTC. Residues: CASTGSGTYEQYF.

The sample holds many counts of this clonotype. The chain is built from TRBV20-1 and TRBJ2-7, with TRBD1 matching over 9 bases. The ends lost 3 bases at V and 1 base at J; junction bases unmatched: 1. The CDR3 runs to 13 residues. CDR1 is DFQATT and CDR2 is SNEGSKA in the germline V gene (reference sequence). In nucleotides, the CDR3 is TGCAGTGCTAGGACAGGGGGTTCCTACGAGCAGTACTTC. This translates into CSARTGGSYEQYF.

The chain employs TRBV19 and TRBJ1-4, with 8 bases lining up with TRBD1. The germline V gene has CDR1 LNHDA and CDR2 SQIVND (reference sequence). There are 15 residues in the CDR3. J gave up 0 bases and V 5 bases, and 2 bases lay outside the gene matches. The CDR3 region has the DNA TGTGCCAGTAGTGTACAGGGGGCAACTAATGAAAAACTGTTTTTT. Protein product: CASSVQGATNEKLFF.

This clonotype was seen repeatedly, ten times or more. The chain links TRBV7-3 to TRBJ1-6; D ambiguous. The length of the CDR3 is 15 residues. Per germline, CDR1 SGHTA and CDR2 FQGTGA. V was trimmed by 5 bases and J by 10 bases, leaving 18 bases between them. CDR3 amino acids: CASSLSGPERSPLHF. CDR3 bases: TGTGCCAGCAGCCTATCGGGCCCCGAGAGGTCACCCCTCCACTTT.

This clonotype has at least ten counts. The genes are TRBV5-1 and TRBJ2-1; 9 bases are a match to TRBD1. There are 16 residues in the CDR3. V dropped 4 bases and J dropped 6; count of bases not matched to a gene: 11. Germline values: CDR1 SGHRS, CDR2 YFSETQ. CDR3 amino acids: CASSSFGQGRVNEQFF. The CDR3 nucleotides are TGCGCCAGCAGCAGCTTCGGACAGGGGCGGGTCAATGAGCAGTTCTTC.

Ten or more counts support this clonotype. The CDR3 DNA reads TGTGCCAGCAGTTACGATTCTGCGGGACGATATACGCAGTATTTT. It specifies CASSYDSAGRYTQYF. V usage is TRBV6-5 and J usage is TRBJ2-3, with D perhaps matching TRBD2 (6 bases). The V gene lost 2 bases and the J gene lost 7 bases, with 16 bases spanning the gap. Germline V gene lookup returns CDR1 MNHEY and CDR2 SVGAGI. This CDR3 is built from 15 residues.

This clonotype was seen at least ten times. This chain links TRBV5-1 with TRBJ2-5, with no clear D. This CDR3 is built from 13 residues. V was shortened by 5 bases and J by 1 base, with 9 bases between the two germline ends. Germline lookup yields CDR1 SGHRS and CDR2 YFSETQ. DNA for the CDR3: TGCGCCAGCAGTCTCCAACCCCAAGAGACCCAGTACTTC. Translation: CASSLQPQETQYF.

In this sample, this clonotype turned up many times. The CDR3 reads CSVSPGENTIYF. As DNA, the CDR3 is TGCAGCGTTTCTCCCGGGGAAAACACCATATATTTT. The chain joins TRBV29-1 to TRBJ1-3; D is ambiguous. Germline assignment: CDR1 SQVTM and CDR2 ANQGSEA. V dropped 5 bases and J dropped 6 bases, with 11 bases sitting between them. This CDR3 is built from 12 residues.

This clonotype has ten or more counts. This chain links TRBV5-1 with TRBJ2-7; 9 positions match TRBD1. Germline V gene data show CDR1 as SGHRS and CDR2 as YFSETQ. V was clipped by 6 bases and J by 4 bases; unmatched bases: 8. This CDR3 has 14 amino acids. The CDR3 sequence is CASTLGTGIYEQYF. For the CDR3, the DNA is TGCGCCAGCACCCTCGGGACAGGGATTTACGAGCAGTACTTC.

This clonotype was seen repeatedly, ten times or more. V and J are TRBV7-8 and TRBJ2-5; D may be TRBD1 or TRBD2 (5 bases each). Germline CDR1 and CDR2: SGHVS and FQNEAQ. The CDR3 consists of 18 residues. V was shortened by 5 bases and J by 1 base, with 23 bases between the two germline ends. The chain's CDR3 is CASSPRLGVRPAQETQYF. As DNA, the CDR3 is TGTGCCAGCAGCCCCCGGCTGGGGGTACGGCCGGCCCAAGAGACCCAGTACTTC. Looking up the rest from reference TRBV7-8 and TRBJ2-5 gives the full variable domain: GAGVSQSPRYKVAKRGQDVALRCDPISGHVSLFWYQQALGQGPEFLTYFQNEAQLDKSGLPSDRFFAERPEGSVSTLKIQRTQQEDSAVYLCASSPRLGVRPAQETQYFGPGTRLLVL.

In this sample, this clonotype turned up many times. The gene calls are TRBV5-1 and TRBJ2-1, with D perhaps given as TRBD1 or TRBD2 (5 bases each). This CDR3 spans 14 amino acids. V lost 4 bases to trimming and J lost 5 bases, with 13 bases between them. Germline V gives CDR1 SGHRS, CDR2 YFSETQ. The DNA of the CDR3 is TGCGCCAGCAGCATCTCCGGGGCCAACAATGAGCAGTTCTTC. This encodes CASSISGANNEQFF.

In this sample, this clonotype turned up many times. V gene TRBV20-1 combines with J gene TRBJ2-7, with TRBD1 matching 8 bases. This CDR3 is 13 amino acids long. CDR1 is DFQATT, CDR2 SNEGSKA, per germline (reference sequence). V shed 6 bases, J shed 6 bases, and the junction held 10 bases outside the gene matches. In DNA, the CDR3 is TGCAGTGCCCCAGGGCAGGGGGCGCCCGAGCAGTACTTC. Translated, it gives CSAPGQGAPEQYF.

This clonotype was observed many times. The CDR3 coding sequence is TGTGCCAGCAGCCGGGAACGAGGGTACGAGCAGTACTTC. Translating gives CASSRERGYEQYF. This sequence joins TRBV3-1 and TRBJ2-7, with D tentatively TRBD2 (5 bases). CDR3 size: 13 residues. Germline V lookup: CDR1 LGHDT, CDR2 YNNKEL (reference sequence). V lost 4 bases and J 4 bases, leaving 11 bases between the germline ends.

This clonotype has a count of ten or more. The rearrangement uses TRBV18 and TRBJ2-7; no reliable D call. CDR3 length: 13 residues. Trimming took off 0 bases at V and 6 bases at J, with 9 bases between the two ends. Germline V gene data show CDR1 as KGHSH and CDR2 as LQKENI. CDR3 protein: CASSPPVTSEQYF. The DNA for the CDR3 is TGTGCCAGCTCACCACCGGTCACCTCCGAGCAGTACTTC.

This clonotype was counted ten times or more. CDR3 DNA: TGTGCCAGCAGTGTTCACAGGGAATACGAGCAGTACTTC. Protein product: CASSVHREYEQYF. The rearrangement joins TRBV27 to TRBJ2-7, with D perhaps TRBD1 (6 bases). V lost 5 bases to trimming and J lost 4 bases, with 12 bases between them. The CDR3 runs to 13 residues. Germline CDR1 reads MNHEY; CDR2 reads SMNVEV (reference sequence).

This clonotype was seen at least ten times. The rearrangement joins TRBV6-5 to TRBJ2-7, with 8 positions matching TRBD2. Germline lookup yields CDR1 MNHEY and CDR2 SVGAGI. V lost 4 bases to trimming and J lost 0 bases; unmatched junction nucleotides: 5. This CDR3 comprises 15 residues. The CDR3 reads CASSSGGGNSYEQYF. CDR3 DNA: TGTGCCAGCAGTTCCGGGGGGGGAAACTCCTACGAGCAGTACTTC.